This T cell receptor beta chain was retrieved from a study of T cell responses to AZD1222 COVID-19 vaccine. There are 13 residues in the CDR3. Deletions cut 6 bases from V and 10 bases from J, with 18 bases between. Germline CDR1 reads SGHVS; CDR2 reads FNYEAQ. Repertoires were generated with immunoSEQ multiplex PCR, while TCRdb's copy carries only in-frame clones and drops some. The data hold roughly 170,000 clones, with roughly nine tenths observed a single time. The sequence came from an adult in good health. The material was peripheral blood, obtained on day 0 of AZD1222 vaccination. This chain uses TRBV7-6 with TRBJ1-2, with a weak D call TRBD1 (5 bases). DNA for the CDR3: TGTGCCAGCAGTGAGGGGCCCTCGTTCACCTACACCTTC. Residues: CASSEGPSFTYTF.